Reported below is one T cell receptor (beta chain). Only one count was recorded for this clone. Its antigen is unknown. No qualities accompany the bases; no much larger clone lies one base away. Participants in the prospective study were aged roughly 18 to 100 years, lived in approximately 26 United States geographic areas, and enrolled through a virtual design. In the prospective study, participants were assigned to cohorts based on the clinical history participants reported in a screening survey and a study questionnaire. In the prospective study, whole blood, serum and a nasopharyngeal or oropharyngeal swab were collected from each participant by mobile phlebotomists. Participants in the prospective study had the option to provide additional blood draws and questionnaires over a roughly 2-month period. Before DNA extraction, blood samples from the prospective study were shipped at room temperature or frozen.

V loses 5 bases of germline sequence and J loses 3 bases, and the interval between the two ends is 16 bases. The CDR1 and CDR2 encoded by the germline V gene are KGHDR and SFDVKD. The cysteine opens and the phenylalanine closes a CDR3 of 15 amino acids. Solely the CDR3 DNA is kept, with 45 bases framed from the first base. The immunoSEQ Assay, a bias-controlled multiplex PCR, was used to amplify TCRbeta CDR3 regions from genomic DNA. The authors' analysis ran thus. The number of nucleated cells in each sample was estimated by amplification of reference gene primers within the assay. To quantify the absolute abundance of each unique TCRbeta CDR3 rearrangement, sequence reads were collapsed and filtered. For each sample, productive Simpson clonality was calculated by taking the square root of Simpson's diversity index across productive rearrangements. TCRdb provides this immuneACCESS table in a form limited to in-frame rearrangements. Some clones are lacking; in checked studies, under half of them reflect an unresolved V gene, and why the rest are absent is not known. The D gene and trimming were derived from the DNA, and the V and J assignments and clone size from that table. A total of about 440,000 clones appear in this sample, 70% to 90% of them only once. Together, the top ten hold over 1.5% of the sample.

The sample originates from a study of blood T cell repertoires in COVID-19 (TCRdb year 2020). Background for the entire study: Samples covering the acute and convalescent phases of COVID-19 were provided by collaborators in the United States, Italy and Spain. The material from the prospective study consisted of cDNA or gDNA derived from T cells, B-cell-depleted T cells, or PBMCs. Nearly every sample came with metadata listing a de-identified subject ID, COVID-19 status, age in years and sex. The samples were drawn from the first 160 participants of the ongoing ImmuneRACE study and from 950 to 1,500 subjects provided by 6 global collaborators. Subjects who had been exposed to COVID-19, were actively infected with it, or had recovered from it provided the deeply sampled blood TCRbeta repertoires that made up the dataset. Where HLA class I and class II types were available, the types were taken from metadata supplied by the sample provider, not from assay-based typing. The repertoires were made available in a free public database intended to serve as a resource for research on the immune response to SARS-CoV-2. Results the study describes overall, beyond this receptor: The amount of clinical and demographic metadata varied by source and participant and was provided uncurated.

The receptor was derived from a woman aged 18-30 years with acute COVID-19. The chain links TRBV24-1 with TRBJ2-7; TRBD1 is possibly the D segment (5 matching bases). The sample was PBMCs or T cells enriched from blood (not recorded which). The DNA is TGTGCCACCAGTGGAACACAGGAAGGGATCTACGAGCAGTACTTC. Translated, this gives CATSGTQEGIYEQYF.